This T cell receptor (beta chain) stems from a study of T cell responses to AZD1222 COVID-19 vaccine. Measured with immunoSEQ multiplex PCR; TCRdb has only the in-frame clones, and not every one. The sample carries some 130,000 clones, 90% recorded once. This clone was counted a single time. Germline loops: CDR1 MDHEN, CDR2 SYDVKM. The CDR3 covers 14 residues. The ends lost 11 bases at V and 3 bases at J; junction bases unmatched: 10. The clonotype was recovered from an adult in good health. The sample was peripheral blood, taken on day 0 of AZD1222 vaccination. The rearrangement uses TRBV28 and TRBJ1-5; TRBD1 matches at 7 bases. CDR3 coding DNA: TGTGCCGTAACCGGGACAGCCATCAATCAGCCCCAGCATTTT. The encoded protein is CAVTGTAINQPQHF. The entire variable domain, with the rest obtained from reference TRBV28 and TRBJ1-5, is as follows: DVKVTQSSRYLVKRTGEKVFLECVQDMDHENMFWYRQDPGLGLRLIYFSYDVKMKEKGDIPEGYSVSREKKERFSLILESASTNQTSMYLCAVTGTAINQPQHFGDGTRLSIL.